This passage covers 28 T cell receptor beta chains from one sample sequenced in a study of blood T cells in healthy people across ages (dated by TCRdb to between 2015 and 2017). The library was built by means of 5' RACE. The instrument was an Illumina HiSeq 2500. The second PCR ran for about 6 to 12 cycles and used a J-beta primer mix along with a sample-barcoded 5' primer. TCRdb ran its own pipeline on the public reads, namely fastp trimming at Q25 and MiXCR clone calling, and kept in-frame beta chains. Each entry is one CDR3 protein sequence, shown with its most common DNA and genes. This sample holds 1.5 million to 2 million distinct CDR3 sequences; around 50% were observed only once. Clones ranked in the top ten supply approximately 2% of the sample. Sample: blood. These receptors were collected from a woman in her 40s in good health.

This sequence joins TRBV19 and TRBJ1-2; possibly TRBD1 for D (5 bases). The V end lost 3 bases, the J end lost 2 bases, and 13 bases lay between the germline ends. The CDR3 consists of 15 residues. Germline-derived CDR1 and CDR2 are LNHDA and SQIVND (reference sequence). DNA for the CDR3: TGTGCCAGTAGTATGGGGAGGGGCCTGAACTATGGCTACACCTTC. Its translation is CASSMGRGLNYGYTF.

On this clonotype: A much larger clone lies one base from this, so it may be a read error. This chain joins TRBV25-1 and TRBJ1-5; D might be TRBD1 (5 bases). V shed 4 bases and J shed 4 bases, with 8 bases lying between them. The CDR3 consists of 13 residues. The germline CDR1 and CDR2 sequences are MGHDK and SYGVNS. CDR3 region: CASSAQDNQPQHF. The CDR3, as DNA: TGTGCCAGCAGTGCACAGGATAATCAGCCCCAGCATTTT.

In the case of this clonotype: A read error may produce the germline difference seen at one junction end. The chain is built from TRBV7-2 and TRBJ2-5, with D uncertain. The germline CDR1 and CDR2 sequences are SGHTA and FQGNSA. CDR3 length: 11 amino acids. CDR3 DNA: TGTGCCAGCCAGGAAGAAGAGACCCGGTACTTC. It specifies CASQEEETRYF.

For the CDR3, the DNA is TGTGCCAGCAGTTTAGCGTCTAGCGGGGACGATACGCAGTATTTT. It encodes CASSLASSGDDTQYF. The rearrangement joins TRBV28 to TRBJ2-3; 9 nucleotides agree with TRBD2. The germline V gene has CDR1 MDHEN and CDR2 SYDVKM. This CDR3 contains 15 residues. V gave up 2 bases and J gave up 6 bases; unmatched junction bases: 6.

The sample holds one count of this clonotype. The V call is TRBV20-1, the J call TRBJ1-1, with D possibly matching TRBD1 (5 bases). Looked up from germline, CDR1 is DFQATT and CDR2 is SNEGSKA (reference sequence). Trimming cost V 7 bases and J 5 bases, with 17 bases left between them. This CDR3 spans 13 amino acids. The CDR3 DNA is TGCAGTGGAGCAGGGACCCTACGAACTGAAGCTTTCTTT. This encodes CSGAGTLRTEAFF.

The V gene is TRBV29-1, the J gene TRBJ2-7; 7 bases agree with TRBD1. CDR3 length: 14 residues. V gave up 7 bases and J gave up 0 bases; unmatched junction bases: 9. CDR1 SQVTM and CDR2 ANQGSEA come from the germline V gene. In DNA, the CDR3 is TGCAGCGGAGCCGGGACAGCGTCCTCCTACGAGCAGTACTTC. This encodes CSGAGTASSYEQYF.

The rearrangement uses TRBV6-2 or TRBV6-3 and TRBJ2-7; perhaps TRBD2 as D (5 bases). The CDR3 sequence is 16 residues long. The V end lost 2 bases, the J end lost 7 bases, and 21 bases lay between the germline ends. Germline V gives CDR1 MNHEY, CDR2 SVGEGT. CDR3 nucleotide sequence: TGTGCCAGCAGTTACCTTATCGGGGAGACCTACAATGAGCAGTACTTC. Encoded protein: CASSYLIGETYNEQYF.

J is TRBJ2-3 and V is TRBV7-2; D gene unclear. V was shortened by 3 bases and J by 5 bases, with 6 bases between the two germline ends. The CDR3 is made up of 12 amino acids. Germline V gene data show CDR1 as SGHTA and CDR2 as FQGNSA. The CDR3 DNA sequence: TGTGCCAGCAGCTTTTTCCAAGATACGCAGTATTTT. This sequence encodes CASSFFQDTQYF.

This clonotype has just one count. The CDR3 reads CASSNGQILAPLHF. The CDR3 DNA is TGTGCCAGCAGCAACGGACAGATTTTAGCACCCCTCCACTTT. The chain employs TRBV6-5 and TRBJ1-6; tentatively, D is TRBD1 (6 bases). Trimming cost V 6 bases and J 11 bases, with 17 bases left between them. From germline, CDR1 is MNHEY and CDR2 SVGAGI. There are 14 residues in the CDR3.

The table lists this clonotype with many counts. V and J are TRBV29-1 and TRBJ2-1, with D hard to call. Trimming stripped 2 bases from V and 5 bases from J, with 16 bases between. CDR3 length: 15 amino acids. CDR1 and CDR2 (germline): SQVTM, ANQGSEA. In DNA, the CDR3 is TGCAGCGTTGAATCGTCAAGAGGTCCGAACAATGAGCAGTTCTTC. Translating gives CSVESSRGPNNEQFF.

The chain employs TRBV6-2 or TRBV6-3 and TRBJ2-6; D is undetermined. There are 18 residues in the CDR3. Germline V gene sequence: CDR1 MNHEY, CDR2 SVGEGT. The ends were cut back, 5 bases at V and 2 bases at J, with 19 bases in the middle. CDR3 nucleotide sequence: TGTGCCAGCAGTCATTGGACCGTACGGCCAACTGGGGCCAACGTCCTGACTTTC. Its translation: CASSHWTVRPTGANVLTF.

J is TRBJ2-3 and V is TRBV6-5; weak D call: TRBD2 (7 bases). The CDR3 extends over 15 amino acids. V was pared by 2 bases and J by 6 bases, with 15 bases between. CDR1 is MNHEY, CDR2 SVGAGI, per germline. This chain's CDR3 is CASSYIGGARDTQYF. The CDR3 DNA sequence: TGTGCCAGCAGTTACATAGGGGGGGCTAGGGATACGCAGTATTTT.

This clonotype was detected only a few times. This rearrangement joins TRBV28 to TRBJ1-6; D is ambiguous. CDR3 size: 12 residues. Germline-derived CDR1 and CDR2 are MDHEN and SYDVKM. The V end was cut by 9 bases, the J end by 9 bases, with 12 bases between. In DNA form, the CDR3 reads TGTGCCAGTTCGTCAAACACTTCACCCCTCCACTTT. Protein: CASSSNTSPLHF.

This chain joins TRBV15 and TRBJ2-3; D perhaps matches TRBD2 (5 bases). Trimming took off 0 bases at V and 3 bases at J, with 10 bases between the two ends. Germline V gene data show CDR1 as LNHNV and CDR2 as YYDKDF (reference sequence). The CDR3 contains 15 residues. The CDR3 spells CATSRDRTGTDTQYF. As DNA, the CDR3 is TGTGCCACCAGCAGAGATCGGACTGGTACAGATACGCAGTATTTT.

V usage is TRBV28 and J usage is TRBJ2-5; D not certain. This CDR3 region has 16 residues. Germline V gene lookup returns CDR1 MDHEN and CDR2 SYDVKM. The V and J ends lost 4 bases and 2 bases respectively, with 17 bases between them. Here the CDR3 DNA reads TGTGCCAGCAGTTCAAATAAAGGACGGGCTCAAGAGACCCAGTACTTC. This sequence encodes CASSSNKGRAQETQYF.

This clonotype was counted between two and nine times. The DNA of the CDR3 is TGTGCCAGCAGCATCTCGACAGGGTCCAACGTCCTGACTTTC. Translation: CASSISTGSNVLTF. V gene TRBV7-2 combines with J gene TRBJ2-6; TRBD1 aligns across 7 bases. The J segment lost 8 bases and the V segment lost 5 bases, leaving 6 bases of the junction unmatched. CDR1 is SGHTA, CDR2 FQGNSA, per germline. There are 14 residues in the CDR3. Variable domain in full (rest from reference TRBV7-2 and TRBJ2-6): GAGVSQSPSNKVTEKGKDVELRCDPISGHTALYWYRQSLGQGLEFLIYFQGNSAPDKSGLPSDRFSAERTGGSVSTLTIQRTQQEDSAVYLCASSISTGSNVLTFGAGSRLTVL.

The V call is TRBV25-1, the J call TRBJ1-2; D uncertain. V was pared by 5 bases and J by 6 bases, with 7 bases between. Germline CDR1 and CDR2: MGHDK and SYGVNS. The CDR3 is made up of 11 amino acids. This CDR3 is CASSQRNGYTF. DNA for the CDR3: TGTGCCAGCAGTCAAAGAAATGGCTACACCTTC.

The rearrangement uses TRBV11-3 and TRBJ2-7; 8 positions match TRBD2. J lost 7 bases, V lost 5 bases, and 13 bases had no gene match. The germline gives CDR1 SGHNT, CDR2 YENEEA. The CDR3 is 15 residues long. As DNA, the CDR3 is TGTGCCAGCAGCCCCAATAGCGGGGCTTACAATGAGCAGTACTTC. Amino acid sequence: CASSPNSGAYNEQYF. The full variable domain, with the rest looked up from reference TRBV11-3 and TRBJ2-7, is EAGVVQSPRYKIIEKKQPVAFWCNPISGHNTLYWYLQNLGQGPELLIRYENEEAVDDSQLPKDRFSAERLKGVDSTLKIQPAELGDSAVYLCASSPNSGAYNEQYFGPGTRLTVT.

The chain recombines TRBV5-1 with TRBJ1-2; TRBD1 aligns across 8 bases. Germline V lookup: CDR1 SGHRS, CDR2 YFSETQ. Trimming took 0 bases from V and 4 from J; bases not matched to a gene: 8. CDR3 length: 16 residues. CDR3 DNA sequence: TGCGCCAGCAGCTTGGTTCCAGGGGGCGCGAGCTATGGCTACACCTTC. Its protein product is CASSLVPGGASYGYTF.

CDR3 sequence (DNA): TGTGCCAGCTCACCGGACAGGGTGATTGGAGAGACCCAGTACTTC. As protein: CASSPDRVIGETQYF. This rearrangement joins TRBV18 to TRBJ2-5; 8 bases agree with TRBD1. After removal of 3 bases from V and 4 bases from J, the junction contained 7 bases not matched to a gene. The CDR3 contains 15 residues. CDR1 KGHSH and CDR2 LQKENI come from the germline V gene.

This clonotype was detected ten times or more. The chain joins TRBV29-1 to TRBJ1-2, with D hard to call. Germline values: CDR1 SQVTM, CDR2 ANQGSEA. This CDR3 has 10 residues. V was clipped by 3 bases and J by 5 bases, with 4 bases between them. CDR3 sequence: CSVEGYGYTF. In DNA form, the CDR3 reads TGCAGCGTTGAGGGATATGGCTACACCTTC. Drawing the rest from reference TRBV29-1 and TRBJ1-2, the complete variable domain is SAVISQKPSRDICQRGTSLTIQCQVDSQVTMMFWYRQQPGQSLTLIATANQGSEATYESGFVIDKFPISRPNLTFSTLTVSNMSPEDSSIYLCSVEGYGYTFGSGTRLTVV.

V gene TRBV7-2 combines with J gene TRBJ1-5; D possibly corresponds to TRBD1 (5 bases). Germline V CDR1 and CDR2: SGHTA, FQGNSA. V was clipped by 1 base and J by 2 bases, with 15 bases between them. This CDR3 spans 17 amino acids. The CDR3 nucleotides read TGTGCCAGCAGCTTAGAGATTGGGGGAATGGGCAATCAGCCCCAGCATTTT. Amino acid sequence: CASSLEIGGMGNQPQHF.

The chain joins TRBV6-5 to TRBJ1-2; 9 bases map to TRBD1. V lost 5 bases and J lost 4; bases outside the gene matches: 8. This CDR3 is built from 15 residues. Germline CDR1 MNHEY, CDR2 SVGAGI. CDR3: CASSQQGASGYGYTF. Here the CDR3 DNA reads TGTGCCAGCAGTCAACAGGGGGCGTCAGGCTATGGCTACACCTTC.

The CDR3 sequence is CSAPPGQAYNEQFF. The CDR3 region has the DNA TGCAGTGCCCCCCCTGGACAGGCCTACAATGAGCAGTTCTTC. This rearrangement joins TRBV20-1 to TRBJ2-1; 7 positions match TRBD1. Germline-derived CDR1 and CDR2 are DFQATT and SNEGSKA (reference sequence). The V segment lost 6 bases and the J segment 2 bases; nucleotides outside the gene matches: 7. CDR3 length equals 14 residues.

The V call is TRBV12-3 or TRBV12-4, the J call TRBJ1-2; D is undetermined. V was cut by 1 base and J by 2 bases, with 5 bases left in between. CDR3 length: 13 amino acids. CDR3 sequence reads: CASSLVPNYGYTF. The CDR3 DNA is TGTGCCAGCAGTTTAGTACCGAACTATGGCTACACCTTC.

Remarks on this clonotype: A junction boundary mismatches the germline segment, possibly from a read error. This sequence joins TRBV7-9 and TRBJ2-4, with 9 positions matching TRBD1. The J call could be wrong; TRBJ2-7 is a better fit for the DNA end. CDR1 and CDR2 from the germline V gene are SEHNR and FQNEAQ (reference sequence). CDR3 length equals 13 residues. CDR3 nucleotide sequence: TGTACCAGTCGTGACAGGGGGTTGGACGAGCAGTACTTC. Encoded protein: CTSRDRGLDEQYF.

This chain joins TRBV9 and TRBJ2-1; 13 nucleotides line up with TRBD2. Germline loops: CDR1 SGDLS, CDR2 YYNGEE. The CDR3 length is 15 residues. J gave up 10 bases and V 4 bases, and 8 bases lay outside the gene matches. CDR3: CASSITSGGAQEQFF. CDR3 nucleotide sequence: TGTGCCAGCAGCATCACTAGCGGGGGGGCCCAAGAGCAGTTCTTC.

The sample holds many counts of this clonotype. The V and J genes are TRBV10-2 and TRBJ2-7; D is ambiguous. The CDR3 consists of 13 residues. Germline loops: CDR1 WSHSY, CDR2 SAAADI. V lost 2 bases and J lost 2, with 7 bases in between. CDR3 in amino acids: CASSEDGPYEQYF. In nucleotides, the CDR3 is TGCGCCAGCAGTGAGGACGGTCCCTACGAGCAGTACTTC.